This T cell receptor beta chain was recovered during a study of monozygotic twins with inflammatory bowel disease. Study results and limitations: Support was lacking for any single strong IBD-associated signal or clonotype.

The germline V gene has CDR1 SGHDT and CDR2 YYEEEE. This CDR3 is built from 12 residues. Input per TCR library consisted of roughly 3,500 ng of total RNA. UMIs that included a 6-nucleotide sample barcode were added by template switching, which took place during cDNA synthesis. TCRdb reprocessed the 5' RACE reads; each CDR3 protein has one entry and no DNA is given. The sample includes some 160,000 distinct CDR3 sequences. Details on this clonotype: The antigen is undetermined.

The chain employs TRBV5-6 and TRBJ2-2. Sequences were obtained from blood. The TCR comes from a human donor with ulcerative colitis or Crohn's disease, or a healthy co-twin of an affected twin (not recorded which). The chain's CDR3 is CASSLRVGELFF.